This T cell receptor (beta chain) was identified in a study of blood T cell repertoires in COVID-19. For the study at large: Sample material is recorded as cDNA or gDNA derived from T cells, B-cell-depleted T cells, or PBMCs.

Here immunoSEQ multiplex PCR was the method, and the copy in TCRdb shows in-frame clones only, minus some. The sample gives 150,000 to 200,000 clones, over 80% of which show up once; 10% to 15% is in the top ten. The V gene's germline CDR1 is LGHDT and CDR2 YNNKEL (reference sequence). Trimming stripped 2 bases from V and 0 bases from J, with 14 bases between. The CDR3 consists of 17 residues. Those who participated ranged in age from roughly 18 to 89 years and resided in about two dozen US areas. Resolution of symptoms, clearance, or two negative PCRs was present in recovered Cohort 3 donors. The sequenced sample consisted of PBMCs or T cells enriched from blood (not recorded which). This chain connects TRBV3-1 (or the pseudogene TRBV3-2) to TRBJ1-3; tentative D call: TRBD1 (5 bases). This TCR was sampled from a woman aged 55 to 70 who had recovered from COVID-19. The CDR3 sequence is CASSQIPDTYSGNTIYF. The CDR3 DNA sequence: TGTGCCAGCAGCCAAATTCCGGACACCTACTCTGGAAACACCATATATTTT.